The T cell receptor beta chain described here comes from a study of blood T cells in healthy people across ages. For the second PCR, which ran for roughly 6 to 12 cycles, a sample-barcoded 5' primer and a J-beta primer mix were used. Using its own MiXCR run on the 5' RACE reads, TCRdb lists one record per CDR3 protein. Of over 700,000 distinct CDR3 sequences listed, 20% to 25% are singletons. Per the germline V gene, CDR1 is PRHDT and CDR2 is FYEKMQ (reference sequence). The CDR3 spans 17 residues. V lost 4 bases and J lost 0, with 17 bases in between. Study conclusions and caveats: Per-million-T-cell TCR beta diversity fell roughly linearly with age.

As regards this clonotype: Its antigen is currently unknown.

This sample was also put to use in a study of T cells of mothers and their children. Per that study: With unrelated pairs as the comparison, related mother-child pairs had a slightly higher overlap that was not significant.

The sequenced sample consisted of blood. The rearrangement joins TRBV13 to TRBJ2-3; TRBD2 is a possible D gene (6 bases). The sequence derives from a boy aged 5-17 years in good health. CDR3 protein: CASSSRGLSGSTDTQYF. In DNA form, the CDR3 reads TGTGCCAGCAGCTCTAGGGGTCTAAGCGGGAGCACAGATACGCAGTATTTT.